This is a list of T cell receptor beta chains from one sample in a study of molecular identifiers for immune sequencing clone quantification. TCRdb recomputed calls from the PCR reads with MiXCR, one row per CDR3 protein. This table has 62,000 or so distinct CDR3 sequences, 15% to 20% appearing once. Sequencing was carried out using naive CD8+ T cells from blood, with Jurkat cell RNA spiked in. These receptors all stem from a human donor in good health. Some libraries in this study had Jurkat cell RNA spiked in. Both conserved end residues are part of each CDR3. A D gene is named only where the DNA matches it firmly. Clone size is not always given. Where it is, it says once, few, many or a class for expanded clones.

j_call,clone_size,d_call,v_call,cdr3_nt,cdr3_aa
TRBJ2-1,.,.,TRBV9,TGTGCCAGCAGCCCAGTCATTGATAGCTCCTACAATGAGCAGTTCTTC,CASSPVIDSSYNEQFF
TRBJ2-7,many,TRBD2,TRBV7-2,TGTGCCAGCAGCTTAAGGCCTAGCGGGCCCCTGGACGAGCAGTACTTC,CASSLRPSGPLDEQYF
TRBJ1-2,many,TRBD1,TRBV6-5,TGTGCCAGCACCACAGGGGGCGGATCCTATGGCTACACCTTC,CASTTGGGSYGYTF
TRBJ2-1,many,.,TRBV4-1,TGCGCCAGCAGCCAAGATGGGGGCACAAACAATGAGCAGTTCTTC,CASSQDGGTNNEQFF
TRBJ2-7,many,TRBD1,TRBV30,TGTGCCTGGAGTGTTCGGACAGGTTGGGAGCAGTACTTC,CAWSVRTGWEQYF
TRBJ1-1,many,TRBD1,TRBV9,TGTGCCAGCAGCGTAGGGGGACAGGGGGCGCGGAACACTGAAGCTTTCTTT,CASSVGGQGARNTEAFF
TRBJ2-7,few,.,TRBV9,TGTGCCAGCAGCGTAGACCCATCCACCCACGAGCAGTACTTC,CASSVDPSTHEQYF
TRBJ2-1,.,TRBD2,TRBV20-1,TGCAGTGCTAGAGGACCTAGCGGGAGGGATCGAACCTACAATGAGCAGTTCTTC,CSARGPSGRDRTYNEQFF
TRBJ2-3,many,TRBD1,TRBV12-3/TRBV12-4,TGTGCCAGCAGTTCCCCTTGGACAGGGGAGGATGACACAGATACGCAGTATTTT,CASSSPWTGEDDTDTQYF
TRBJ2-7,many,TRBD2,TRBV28,TGTGCCAGCAGTCGGACTAGCGGAAACTACGAGCAGTACTTC,CASSRTSGNYEQYF
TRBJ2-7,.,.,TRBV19,TGTGCCAGCTCAACGGGACAAGAGCAGTACTTC,CASSTGQEQYF
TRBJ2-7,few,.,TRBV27,TGTGCCAGCAGTACGACCACCCTTGGGGAGGAAATTGAGCAGTACTTC,CASSTTTLGEEIEQYF
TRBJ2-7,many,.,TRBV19,TGTGCCAGTAGTATCCGGGACACCAACTACGAGCAGTACTTC,CASSIRDTNYEQYF
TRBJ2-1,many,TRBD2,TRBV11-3,TGTGCCAGCAGCTTAGAAGCGGGAAACCCCTACAATGAGCAGTTCTTC,CASSLEAGNPYNEQFF
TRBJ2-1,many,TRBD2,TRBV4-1,TGCGCCAGCAGCCACGGCGGGAGGGAGTTCTTC,CASSHGGREFF
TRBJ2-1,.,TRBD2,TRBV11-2,TGTGCCGGCAGCCCCAGAGCGGGAGGGCCTCTTTCCTACAATGAGCAGTTCTTC,CAGSPRAGGPLSYNEQFF
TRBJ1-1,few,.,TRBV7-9,TGTGGCGGACGGGGTGCCATGAACACTGAAGCTTTCTTT,CGGRGAMNTEAFF
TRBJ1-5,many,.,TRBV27,TGTGCCAGCAGTGCCCTTACAGGACTAGGCAATCAGCCCCAGCATTTT,CASSALTGLGNQPQHF